Listed here are 9 T cell receptor beta chains from one sample, sequenced in a study of cytomegalovirus exposure and HLA in healthy donors. 13 Jbeta primers and 60 Vbeta primers were used for the PCR. The method was immunoSEQ multiplex PCR; TCRdb's version includes in-frame clones alone and lacks a portion of them. The sample gives roughly 200,000 clones, less than 85% of which show up once; 1.5% is in the top ten. Sequenced: PBMCs. The receptors here all came from a girl between 5 and 17 years old in good health and CMV-seropositive.

The CDR3 DNA reads TGTGCCAGCAGCTTGGGTGAGAAAGCGGGCTATGGCTACACCTTC. Its protein is CASSLGEKAGYGYTF. The genes are TRBV7-9 and TRBJ1-2; D call uncertain. The CDR3 totals 15 residues. Germline lookup yields CDR1 SEHNR and CDR2 FQNEAQ (reference sequence). V lost 3 bases, J lost 4 bases, and 15 bases lay in between.

The J gene is TRBJ2-1, the V gene TRBV7-9; 13 nucleotides line up with TRBD2. V lost 2 bases to trimming and J lost 6 bases; unmatched junction nucleotides: 4. CDR1 and CDR2 from the germline V gene are SEHNR and FQNEAQ (reference sequence). This CDR3 contains 16 residues. The DNA of the CDR3 is TGTGCCAGCAGCTTAAGGACTAGCGGGGGAAGCAATGAGCAGTTCTTC. It is translated as CASSLRTSGGSNEQFF. The full variable domain, with the rest looked up from reference TRBV7-9 and TRBJ2-1, is DTGVSQNPRHKITKRGQNVTFRCDPISEHNRLYWYRQTLGQGPEFLTYFQNEAQLEKSRLLSDRFSAERPKGSFSTLEIQRTEQGDSAMYLCASSLRTSGGSNEQFFGPGTRLTVL.

The rearrangement links TRBV5-5 to TRBJ2-4; D might be TRBD2 (6 bases). The V and J ends lost 0 bases and 8 bases respectively, with 12 bases between them. The CDR3 covers 14 residues. Germline values: CDR1 SGHKS, CDR2 YYEKEE (reference sequence). The CDR3 DNA reads TGTGCCAGCAGCTTGGATTGGTCGGGGGACATTCAGTACTTC. Protein sequence: CASSLDWSGDIQYF.

The V and J genes are TRBV7-8 and TRBJ2-5; the match to TRBD2 covers 13 bases. Germline assignment: CDR1 SGHVS and CDR2 FQNEAQ. V trimming: 1 base; J trimming: 1 base; junction bases outside the gene matches: 0. The CDR3 loop spans 16 amino acids. CDR3 DNA: TGTGCCAGCAGCTTAGGGACTAGCGGGGGCCAAGAGACCCAGTACTTC. Translating gives CASSLGTSGGQETQYF.

The rearrangement links TRBV5-1 to TRBJ1-1; possible D gene TRBD1, 5 bases. V gave up 8 bases and J gave up 4 bases, with 9 bases separating them. The CDR3 runs to 11 residues. Per germline, CDR1 SGHRS and CDR2 YFSETQ. The CDR3 region is CASMQGTEAFF. The CDR3 DNA follows: TGCGCCAGTATGCAGGGCACTGAAGCTTTCTTT.

The V gene is TRBV7-2, the J gene TRBJ1-5; 7 nucleotides line up with TRBD1. This CDR3 is 19 amino acids long. V lost 4 bases, J lost 0 bases, and 15 bases stayed unmatched. Germline V gene lookup returns CDR1 SGHTA and CDR2 FQGNSA. The CDR3 DNA reads as TGTGCCAGCAGCTCCAAGACAGGGTGGGGAGGATATAGCAATCAGCCCCAGCATTTT. This sequence encodes CASSSKTGWGGYSNQPQHF.

The genes are TRBV7-2 and TRBJ2-5, with TRBD2 matching over 7 bases. The germline gives CDR1 SGHTA, CDR2 FQGNSA. This CDR3 is built from 17 residues. The V gene end was trimmed by 6 bases and the J gene end by 1 base; junction bases not matched to a gene: 14. The CDR3: CASSLLPRASGQETQYF. DNA of the CDR3: TGTGCCAGCAGTCTACTACCGAGGGCTAGCGGCCAAGAGACCCAGTACTTC.

The gene calls are TRBV6-5 and TRBJ2-3; no firm D call. CDR3 length equals 13 residues. Trimming took 3 bases from V and 1 from J, leaving 5 bases between them. CDR1 MNHEY and CDR2 SVGAGI come from the germline V gene. This chain's CDR3 is CASSYIRTDTQYF. The CDR3 DNA sequence: TGTGCCAGCAGTTATATCCGCACAGATACGCAGTATTTT.

V gene TRBV11-3 combines with J gene TRBJ1-1, with D unresolved. Germline V gene data show CDR1 as SGHNT and CDR2 as YENEEA. V lost 4 bases and J lost 1, with 10 bases in between. This CDR3 contains 14 residues. The CDR3 DNA sequence: TGTGCCAGCAGCTCCTCGTCCGGGAACACTGAAGCTTTCTTT. Its translation: CASSSSSGNTEAFF. Drawing the rest from reference TRBV11-3 and TRBJ1-1, the complete variable domain is EAGVVQSPRYKIIEKKQPVAFWCNPISGHNTLYWYLQNLGQGPELLIRYENEEAVDDSQLPKDRFSAERLKGVDSTLKIQPAELGDSAVYLCASSSSSGNTEAFFGQGTRLTVV.